Below are 21 T cell receptor beta chains sequenced from a single sample in a study of blood T cell repertoires in COVID-19. This table comes from immunoSEQ multiplex PCR, and its TCRdb copy is limited to in-frame clones, with some not included. The sample lists a few hundred thousand clones, roughly 90% occurring once. The sequencing sample was made of peripheral blood. The receptor source for this set is a man aged 40-55 years with acute or convalescent COVID-19.

This chain uses TRBV11-2 with TRBJ1-5; TRBD1 matches 7 bases. Per the germline V gene, CDR1 is SGHAT and CDR2 is FQNNGV. The CDR3 totals 16 residues. J lost 0 bases, V lost 5 bases, and 7 bases had no gene match. CDR3 residues: CASSRRTGNSNQPQHF. The CDR3, as DNA: TGTGCCAGCAGCCGAAGGACAGGCAATAGCAATCAGCCCCAGCATTTT. Full variable domain (rest looked up from reference TRBV11-2 and TRBJ1-5): EAGVAQSPRYKIIEKRQSVAFWCNPISGHATLYWYQQILGQGPKLLIQFQNNGVVDDSQLPKDRFSAERLKGVDSTLKIQPAKLEDSAVYLCASSRRTGNSNQPQHFGDGTRLSIL.

The V call is TRBV25-1, the J call TRBJ1-4, with a possible D match to TRBD1 (6 bases). Trimming removed 5 bases at V and 5 bases at J, with 15 bases between. CDR3 length: 15 residues. Germline lookup yields CDR1 MGHDK and CDR2 SYGVNS. CDR3 region: CASSSHGGGNEKLFF. Written as DNA, the CDR3 is TGTGCCAGCAGTTCTCACGGCGGGGGCAATGAAAAACTGTTTTTT.

The CDR3 reads CATKRGGETDTQYF. The DNA for the CDR3 is TGTGCCACGAAGCGCGGGGGGGAAACAGATACGCAGTATTTT. The chain joins TRBV2 to TRBJ2-3; 9 nucleotides agree with TRBD2. Looked up from germline, CDR1 is SNHLY and CDR2 is FYNNEI. With 10 bases clipped from V and 3 bases from J, the junction kept 8 bases outside the gene matches. There are 14 residues in the CDR3.

The chain joins TRBV2 to TRBJ2-4; 9 bases are shared with TRBD1. There are 16 residues in the CDR3. From germline, CDR1 is SNHLY and CDR2 FYNNEI. The junction had 8 bases not matched to a gene; V was cut back by 5 bases and J by 3 bases. In DNA, the CDR3 is TGTGCCAGCAGTTTTACAGGGGGCTCGGGCAAAAACATTCAGTACTTC. Amino acids: CASSFTGGSGKNIQYF.

The genes are TRBV7-9 and TRBJ1-1, with D perhaps TRBD1 (5 bases). The length of the CDR3 is 15 residues. Germline assignment: CDR1 SEHNR and CDR2 FQNEAQ (reference sequence). Between the trimmed V and J ends, which lost 3 bases and 5 bases, there was a span of 16 bases. CDR3 nucleotide sequence: TGTGCCAGCAGCTTGGGGCCCACTTTAGGGACTGAAGCTTTCTTT. It encodes CASSLGPTLGTEAFF. The variable domain in full, completed from reference TRBV7-9 and TRBJ1-1, reads DTGVSQNPRHKITKRGQNVTFRCDPISEHNRLYWYRQTLGQGPEFLTYFQNEAQLEKSRLLSDRFSAERPKGSFSTLEIQRTEQGDSAMYLCASSLGPTLGTEAFFGQGTRLTVV.

The rearrangement links TRBV3-1 (or the pseudogene TRBV3-2) to TRBJ1-6, with TRBD1 matching 11 bases. CDR1 and CDR2 (germline): LGHDT, YNNKEL (reference sequence). The CDR3 length is 19 residues. V lost 2 bases, J lost 7 bases, and 13 bases stayed unmatched. The CDR3 sequence is CASSQSGTGGLRGNSPLHF. CDR3 DNA: TGTGCCAGCAGCCAATCGGGGACAGGGGGTTTACGGGGGAATTCACCCCTCCACTTT.

The rearrangement joins TRBV9 to TRBJ1-2, with D hard to call. Looked up from germline, CDR1 is SGDLS and CDR2 is YYNGEE. The CDR3 length is 13 residues. V dropped 9 bases and J dropped 8 bases, with 20 bases sitting between them. In nucleotides, the CDR3 is TGTGCCATAAATCGGCGGGTCCGAGACGGCTACACCTTC. Translation gives CAINRRVRDGYTF.

The chain uses TRBV9 and TRBJ1-1; D ambiguous. The CDR3 contains 13 residues. Germline CDR1 and CDR2: SGDLS and YYNGEE. Trimming took 4 bases from V and 1 from J, leaving 8 bases between them. Written as DNA, the CDR3 is TGTGCCAGCAGCCAGACTTCGAACACTGAAGCTTTCTTT. Protein sequence: CASSQTSNTEAFF.

The rearrangement links TRBV27 to TRBJ2-1; D is unclear. Germline lookup yields CDR1 MNHEY and CDR2 SMNVEV (reference sequence). The V and J ends lost 0 bases and 6 bases respectively, with 12 bases between them. The CDR3 has 15 residues. The DNA for the CDR3 is TGTGCCAGCAGTTTATCGTTAGCCGGCGGCAATGAGCAGTTCTTC. Translating it yields CASSLSLAGGNEQFF.

Remarks on this clone: A much more abundant neighbour one base away suggests this may be a read error. Within the sample, other DNA sequences also encode this same CDR3. The CDR3 spells CASSYSVTGYGYTF. CDR3 in DNA: TGTGCCAGCAGTTACTCGGTAACAGGGTATGGCTACACCTTC. The chain recombines TRBV6-5 with TRBJ1-2; weak D call: TRBD1 (6 bases). The CDR3 totals 14 residues. Germline lookup yields CDR1 MNHEY and CDR2 SVGAGI. V was trimmed by 0 bases and J by 5 bases, leaving 10 bases between them.

The chain carries TRBV5-1 and TRBJ2-7; 7 bases are shared with TRBD2. This CDR3 has 16 amino acids. Trimming took 3 bases from V and 4 from J; bases not matched to a gene: 13. CDR1 and CDR2 (germline): SGHRS, YFSETQ. CDR3 bases: TGCGCCAGCAGCTGGACCCGGGTAGCGGGTCCTTACGAGCAGTACTTC. This codes for CASSWTRVAGPYEQYF.

This rearrangement joins TRBV6-4 to TRBJ2-3, with 11 bases matching TRBD1. Germline CDR1 reads MRHNA; CDR2 reads SNTAGT. The CDR3 runs to 18 residues. Trimming cost V 0 bases and J 2 bases; bases outside gene matches: 7. The CDR3: CASSDSPGTGGTTDTQYF. In nucleotides, the CDR3 is TGTGCCAGCAGTGACTCTCCCGGGACAGGGGGAACCACAGATACGCAGTATTTT.

The rearrangement links TRBV7-9 to TRBJ1-1; tentatively, D is TRBD1 (6 bases). CDR1 and CDR2 (germline): SEHNR, FQNEAQ (reference sequence). V lost 5 bases, J lost 7 bases, and 20 bases lay in between. CDR3 size: 15 residues. CDR3 protein: CASSPPWTAFDEAFF. In nucleotides, the CDR3 is TGTGCCAGCAGCCCGCCGTGGACAGCTTTCGATGAAGCTTTCTTT.

The gene calls are TRBV30 and TRBJ1-3; D unresolved. Germline V lookup: CDR1 GTSNPN, CDR2 SVGIG (reference sequence). This CDR3 is 14 amino acids long. The germline V and J ends were trimmed by 0 bases and 4 bases, with 10 bases remaining between them. The CDR3 nucleotides read TGTGCCTGGAGTGTGGGCCTCCAGGGAAACACCATATATTTT. Translating it yields CAWSVGLQGNTIYF.

J is TRBJ2-5 and V is TRBV5-1, with a tentative D call TRBD2 (6 bases). Germline CDR1 is SGHRS and CDR2 is YFSETQ. The V end lost 3 bases, the J end lost 5 bases, and 20 bases lay between the germline ends. The CDR3 sequence is 16 residues long. CDR3 in DNA: TGCGCCAGCAGCTCATTCCGGGACCCAGGGAGGGAGACCCAGTACTTC. Its protein product is CASSSFRDPGRETQYF.

The V gene is TRBV30, the J gene TRBJ1-4; unclear D gene. The CDR3 has 13 residues. Trimming stripped 3 bases from V and 0 bases from J, with 5 bases between. Germline V lookup: CDR1 GTSNPN, CDR2 SVGIG (reference sequence). CDR3 loop: CAWRSATNEKLFF. The DNA for the CDR3 is TGTGCCTGGAGGTCGGCAACTAATGAAAAACTGTTTTTT.

The gene calls are TRBV6-2 or TRBV6-3 and TRBJ2-1; the match to TRBD1 covers 8 bases. Unmatched junction bases numbered 6, after V lost 0 bases and J lost 8 bases. Germline V lookup: CDR1 MNHEY, CDR2 SVGEGT. The CDR3 contains 15 residues. The CDR3 is CASSYSAGGWDEQFF. For the CDR3, the DNA is TGTGCCAGCAGTTACTCGGCAGGGGGCTGGGATGAGCAGTTCTTC.

This clone was found a few times. The chain couples TRBV6-1 to TRBJ2-3, with TRBD1 as a possible D gene (7 bases). Trimming took 0 bases from V and 6 from J, leaving 19 bases between them. CDR1 and CDR2 from the germline V gene are MNHNS and SASEGT. This CDR3 is built from 17 residues. Here the CDR3 DNA reads TGTGCCAGCAGTGAAGCGTGGAGGGGGCGGTGGCTGGATACGCAGTATTTT. It specifies CASSEAWRGRWLDTQYF.

The rearrangement uses TRBV7-3 and TRBJ2-7; 8 positions match TRBD1. CDR1 is SGHTA, CDR2 FQGTGA, per germline. This CDR3 has 17 residues. The junction had 13 bases not matched to a gene; V was cut back by 4 bases and J by 2 bases. The CDR3: CASSSTLPGTGAYEQYF. The CDR3 bases are TGTGCCAGCAGCTCTACCCTACCCGGGACAGGAGCCTACGAGCAGTACTTC.

V is TRBV24-1 and J is TRBJ2-7; 7 nucleotides line up with TRBD1. Germline V gives CDR1 KGHDR, CDR2 SFDVKD. The CDR3 has 14 residues. The trim removed 5 bases at V and 5 bases at J, leaving 8 bases unmatched. The CDR3 nucleotides are TGTGCCACCAGTGGTGAGGGGGCGAACGACGAGCAGTACTTC. Translating gives CATSGEGANDEQYF.

The gene calls are TRBV7-3 and TRBJ1-1; the match to TRBD1 covers 9 bases. CDR1 is SGHTA and CDR2 is FQGTGA in the germline V gene. Germline trimming cut 4 bases from V and 3 bases from J; bases unmatched to any gene: 3. The CDR3 is made up of 14 amino acids. CDR3 DNA sequence: TGTGCCAGCAGCTCGACAGGGGGACACACTGAAGCTTTCTTT. Amino acids: CASSSTGGHTEAFF.